Each of the 18 T cell receptor beta chains below was sequenced from the same sample in a study of CD4 T cell repertoires in COVID-19. The method was immunoSEQ multiplex PCR; TCRdb's version includes in-frame clones alone and lacks a portion of them. The data hold more than 65,000 clones, with 83% observed a single time. The input for sequencing was CD4+ T cells from peripheral blood, taken after recovery from COVID-19. The receptors were gathered from a human donor who had COVID-19.

V usage is TRBV18 and J usage is TRBJ2-7, with 9 bases that match TRBD1. The CDR3 has 14 residues. The V segment lost 1 base and the J segment 4 bases; nucleotides outside the gene matches: 2. Germline V CDR1 and CDR2: KGHSH, LQKENI. The CDR3 loop is CASSPRDRVYEQYF. The CDR3, as DNA: TGTGCCAGCTCACCACGGGACAGGGTTTACGAGCAGTACTTC.

The chain employs TRBV6-5 and TRBJ2-5; D might be TRBD2 (5 bases). This CDR3 comprises 15 residues. The V gene's germline CDR1 is MNHEY and CDR2 SVGAGI. V lost 4 bases, J lost 2 bases, and 14 bases lay in between. CDR3 sequence reads: CASSSPGRTQETQYF. CDR3 nucleotide sequence: TGTGCCAGCAGTTCCCCGGGCAGGACTCAAGAGACCCAGTACTTC.

The chain is built from TRBV5-1 and TRBJ2-7; 7 bases line up with TRBD1. Germline V lookup: CDR1 SGHRS, CDR2 YFSETQ. The CDR3 contains 15 residues. J was trimmed by 0 bases and V by 0 bases; bases with no gene match: 3. CDR3 nucleotides: TGCGCCAGCAGCTTGGAGGGACAGCCCTCCTACGAGCAGTACTTC. Protein product: CASSLEGQPSYEQYF.

The chain combines TRBV7-6 with TRBJ2-6, with unresolved D. V lost 3 bases to trimming and J lost 1 base, with 7 bases between them. CDR3 size: 15 residues. Germline V gene data show CDR1 as SGHVS and CDR2 as FNYEAQ. CDR3 DNA sequence: TGTGCCAGCAGCTTGTGGCCGTCTGGGGCCAACGTCCTGACTTTC. This encodes CASSLWPSGANVLTF.

There are a few counts of this clone. The V call is TRBV2, the J call TRBJ2-7, with 7 bases fitting TRBD2. CDR1 is SNHLY and CDR2 is FYNNEI in the germline V gene. The length of the CDR3 is 13 residues. V dropped 11 bases and J dropped 2; count of bases not matched to a gene: 9. The DNA for the CDR3 is TGTGCCTCCCAGGGAGCGGGAACCTACGAGCAGTACTTC. Its protein product is CASQGAGTYEQYF.

The chain carries TRBV7-8 and TRBJ1-5; the D is unclear. V was clipped by 1 base and J by 9 bases, with 10 bases between them. The V gene's germline CDR1 is SGHVS and CDR2 FQNEAQ. The CDR3 is 13 residues long. CDR3 DNA sequence: TGTGCCAGCAGCTTAGGAGGTAGTGGGCCCCAGCATTTT. Translation gives CASSLGGSGPQHF. The full variable domain, completed using reference TRBV7-8 and TRBJ1-5, is GAGVSQSPRYKVAKRGQDVALRCDPISGHVSLFWYQQALGQGPEFLTYFQNEAQLDKSGLPSDRFFAERPEGSVSTLKIQRTQQEDSAVYLCASSLGGSGPQHFGDGTRLSIL.

V and J are TRBV20-1 and TRBJ2-1; 8 bases agree with TRBD1. CDR1 is DFQATT and CDR2 is SNEGSKA in the germline V gene (reference sequence). The length of the CDR3 is 11 residues. J gave up 11 bases and V 5 bases, and 5 bases lay outside the gene matches. The CDR3 sequence is CSAQTGEQQFF. The CDR3 DNA reads TGCAGTGCTCAGACAGGGGAGCAGCAGTTCTTC.

The chain uses TRBV11-2 and TRBJ2-7; unclear D gene. V shed 5 bases and J shed 2 bases, with 13 bases lying between them. Germline lookup yields CDR1 SGHAT and CDR2 FQNNGV. The CDR3 sequence is 14 residues long. The CDR3 sequence: CASSPSTLTYEQYF. The CDR3, as DNA: TGTGCCAGCAGCCCGTCGACACTTACCTACGAGCAGTACTTC.

The chain employs TRBV5-4 and TRBJ1-2; D is unclear. The CDR3 is 12 amino acids. Germline assignment: CDR1 SGHNT and CDR2 YYREEE (reference sequence). V lost 0 bases to trimming and J lost 8 bases, with 8 bases between them. The CDR3 loop reads CASSLVGGGYTF. CDR3 DNA: TGTGCCAGCAGCTTGGTAGGCGGGGGCTACACCTTC.

This sequence joins TRBV7-2 and TRBJ2-5, with TRBD2 matching over 8 bases. The germline V gene encodes CDR1 SGHTA and CDR2 FQGNSA. This CDR3 region has 17 residues. V shed 5 bases and J 5 bases; nucleotides not matched to a gene: 16. The CDR3 loop reads CASSLRRSGSNRETQYF. CDR3 DNA sequence: TGTGCCAGCAGCCTCCGTCGGAGCGGGAGTAACAGGGAGACCCAGTACTTC.

The chain joins TRBV5-1 to TRBJ2-3; no clear D. Germline V lookup: CDR1 SGHRS, CDR2 YFSETQ. V was cut by 0 bases and J by 2 bases, with 7 bases left in between. The CDR3 covers 14 residues. Here the CDR3 reads CASSLDSNTDTQYF. The CDR3 DNA reads as TGCGCCAGCAGCTTGGACAGCAACACAGATACGCAGTATTTT. Full variable domain (remainder filled in from reference TRBV5-1 and TRBJ2-3): KAGVTQTPRYLIKTRGQQVTLSCSPISGHRSVSWYQQTPGQGLQFLFEYFSETQRNKGNFPGRFSGRQFSNSRSEMNVSTLELGDSALYLCASSLDSNTDTQYFGPGTRLTVL.

This chain links TRBV6-5 with TRBJ1-1; D unresolved. The CDR3 spans 14 residues. Trimming took off 6 bases at V and 2 bases at J, with 13 bases between the two ends. Germline values: CDR1 MNHEY, CDR2 SVGAGI. This CDR3 is CASRSQRINTEAFF. The CDR3 DNA sequence: TGTGCCAGCAGATCCCAGCGTATAAACACTGAAGCTTTCTTT.

The V and J genes are TRBV5-6 and TRBJ2-7, with 9 bases lining up with TRBD2. With V trimmed by 3 bases and J by 2 bases, 6 bases remained unmatched. This CDR3 has 15 residues. Germline lookup yields CDR1 SGHDT and CDR2 YYEEEE. The CDR3 nucleotides are TGTGCCAGCAGCTCTCGGCTAGCGGGAACCTACGAGCAGTACTTC. Protein sequence: CASSSRLAGTYEQYF.

The rearrangement joins TRBV19 to TRBJ2-1; maybe TRBD1 (5 bases). V was shortened by 6 bases and J by 4 bases, with 10 bases between the two germline ends. The CDR3 contains 13 residues. Germline CDR1 and CDR2: LNHDA and SQIVND (reference sequence). The chain's CDR3 is CASSGNRYNEQFF. The CDR3 DNA follows: TGTGCCAGTAGCGGAAACAGGTACAATGAGCAGTTCTTC.

Only a few counts were recorded for this clone. V usage is TRBV20-1 and J usage is TRBJ2-1; D remains ambiguous. V was trimmed by 5 bases and J by 13 bases, leaving 12 bases between them. The CDR3 contains 10 residues. CDR1 DFQATT and CDR2 SNEGSKA come from the germline V gene (reference sequence). The CDR3 region has the DNA TGCAGTGCTGACGTAAGAGTTCAGTTCTTC. Protein: CSADVRVQFF.

This clone appeared a few times. V and J are TRBV20-1 and TRBJ1-1, with a tentative D call TRBD1 (5 bases). Germline loops: CDR1 DFQATT, CDR2 SNEGSKA (reference sequence). V was cut by 3 bases and J by 5 bases, with 13 bases left in between. CDR3 length equals 13 residues. This chain's CDR3 is CSASTGRRTEAFF. The CDR3 DNA reads TGCAGTGCTAGTACGGGGCGACGGACTGAAGCTTTCTTT.

This clone was seen only once. The chain is built from TRBV3-1 (or the pseudogene TRBV3-2) and TRBJ2-1; TRBD2 matches 8 bases. V lost 0 bases, J lost 13 bases, and 8 bases stayed unmatched. The CDR3 has 14 amino acids. CDR1 is LGHDT, CDR2 YNNKEL, per germline (reference sequence). The chain's CDR3 is CASSQDWGAGVQFF. The CDR3 nucleotides are TGTGCCAGCAGCCAAGATTGGGGAGCGGGGGTCCAGTTCTTC.

The genes are TRBV7-2 and TRBJ2-3, with D possibly being TRBD1 (8 bases). V was clipped by 4 bases and J by 4 bases, with 15 bases between them. This CDR3 is 15 amino acids long. In germline, CDR1 is SGHTA, CDR2 FQGNSA. The CDR3 sequence is CASSSWTGRADTQYF. In nucleotides, the CDR3 is TGTGCCAGCAGCTCCTGGACAGGGAGGGCAGATACGCAGTATTTT.